This T cell receptor (beta chain) stems from a study of early T cells in non-severe SARS-CoV-2 infection. V was shortened by 1 base and J by 8 bases, with 14 bases between the two germline ends. The germline V gene encodes CDR1 SEHNR and CDR2 FQNEAQ (reference sequence). The CDR3 is 15 amino acids. Attachment of unique molecular identifiers to individual cDNA molecules was performed. Via MiXCR, TCRdb re-called the 5' RACE reads, giving one row per CDR3 protein. Counted here are around 60,000 distinct CDR3 sequences, roughly 10% occurring once; the ten biggest clones make up less than 3.5%. V gene TRBV7-9 combines with J gene TRBJ1-4; TRBD1 might be the D (5 bases). The sequence derives from an adult who was a healthcare worker with PCR-confirmed SARS-CoV-2 infection or an uninfected control (not recorded which). This sample comprised whole blood, obtained at baseline. For the CDR3, the DNA is TGTGCCAGCAGCTTAGTGCCCCGTGGGGACGAAAAACTGTTTTTT. This codes for CASSLVPRGDEKLFF. The entire variable domain, with the rest obtained from reference TRBV7-9 and TRBJ1-4, is as follows: DTGVSQNPRHKITKRGQNVTFRCDPISEHNRLYWYRQTLGQGPEFLTYFQNEAQLEKSRLLSDRFSAERPKGSFSTLEIQRTEQGDSAMYLCASSLVPRGDEKLFFGSGTQLSVL.